These T cell receptor beta chains were read from a single sample in a study of identical twins. Each CDR3 protein is one row after TCRdb ran MiXCR on the 5' RACE reads. Among roughly 220,000 distinct CDR3 sequences listed, over 5.5% were seen once. This same sample was also taken into another study, of T cells expressing NK-cell markers.

Sequencing was done on a sample of CD8+ T cells sorted from blood. Source of these receptors: a young woman in good health. CDR3s include the opening cysteine and the closing phenylalanine or tryptophan. D genes are given only for firm matches. Clone size is shown for a subset of rows, as once, few, many or a class of expanded clone.

j_gene: TRBJ2-3
v_gene: TRBV5-6
d_gene: .
abundance: .
CDR3aa: CASSLIPRSQYF
CDR3nt: TGTGCCAGCAGCTTGATCCCCAGGTCGCAGTATTTT

j_gene: TRBJ1-2
v_gene: TRBV12-3/TRBV12-4
d_gene: .
abundance: many
CDR3aa: CASRLGTLGSF
CDR3nt: TGTGCCAGCAGATTAGGGACCCTAGGTTCTTTC

j_gene: TRBJ2-7
v_gene: TRBV6-2/TRBV6-3
d_gene: .
abundance: .
CDR3aa: CASALRPYEQYF
CDR3nt: TGTGCCAGCGCCTTGCGCCCCTACGAGCAGTACTTC

j_gene: TRBJ1-1
v_gene: TRBV19
d_gene: TRBD1
abundance: .
CDR3aa: CASSSLGTGAGASEAFF
CDR3nt: TGTGCCAGTAGTTCATTAGGGACAGGGGCGGGGGCTTCTGAAGCTTTCTTT

j_gene: TRBJ1-5
v_gene: TRBV6-5
d_gene: TRBD1
abundance: few
CDR3aa: CASSYSGTDQPQHF
CDR3nt: TGTGCCAGCAGTTACTCCGGGACAGACCAGCCCCAGCATTTT

j_gene: TRBJ2-1
v_gene: TRBV25-1
d_gene: TRBD2
abundance: many
CDR3aa: CASIPGGGVYNEQFF
CDR3nt: TGTGCCAGCATTCCTGGGGGAGGGGTCTACAATGAGCAGTTCTTC

j_gene: TRBJ1-1
v_gene: TRBV7-2
d_gene: .
abundance: many
CDR3aa: CASSSNRIEAFF
CDR3nt: TGTGCCAGCAGCTCGAACCGGATTGAAGCTTTCTTT

j_gene: TRBJ2-7
v_gene: TRBV25-1
d_gene: .
abundance: few
CDR3aa: CASSGTGDYYEQYF
CDR3nt: TGTGCCAGCAGTGGAACAGGGGACTACTACGAGCAGTACTTC

j_gene: TRBJ1-1
v_gene: TRBV11-2
d_gene: .
abundance: few
CDR3aa: CASSLSFSNTEAFF
CDR3nt: TGTGCCAGCAGCCTTTCCTTCTCGAACACTGAAGCTTTCTTT

j_gene: TRBJ2-3
v_gene: TRBV7-9
d_gene: TRBD2
abundance: few
CDR3aa: CASSSLAYRTDTQYF
CDR3nt: TGTGCCAGCAGCTCACTAGCGTACCGGACAGATACGCAGTATTTT

j_gene: TRBJ1-1
v_gene: TRBV5-1
d_gene: TRBD1
abundance: .
CDR3aa: CASSSTGAAEAFF
CDR3nt: TGCGCCAGCAGCTCTACAGGGGCCGCTGAAGCTTTCTTT

j_gene: TRBJ2-3
v_gene: TRBV5-1
d_gene: TRBD2
abundance: few
CDR3aa: CASSFSLASTDTQYF
CDR3nt: TGCGCCAGCAGCTTCTCACTAGCGAGCACAGATACGCAGTATTTT

j_gene: TRBJ2-1
v_gene: TRBV9
d_gene: .
abundance: .
CDR3aa: CASSVRGTSYNEQFF
CDR3nt: TGTGCCAGCAGCGTACGGGGTACGTCCTACAATGAGCAGTTCTTC

j_gene: TRBJ1-2
v_gene: TRBV20-1
d_gene: .
abundance: few
CDR3aa: CSAIHGGGFNGYTF
CDR3nt: TGCAGTGCTATCCACGGAGGCGGTTTTAATGGCTACACCTTC

j_gene: TRBJ1-2
v_gene: TRBV27
d_gene: TRBD1
abundance: .
CDR3aa: CASSPGQTVPYGYTF
CDR3nt: TGTGCCAGCAGCCCGGGACAGACGGTACCCTATGGCTACACCTTC

j_gene: TRBJ2-3
v_gene: TRBV20-1
d_gene: TRBD2
abundance: few
CDR3aa: CSARDQRGIDTQYF
CDR3nt: TGCAGTGCTAGAGATCAGCGGGGTATAGATACGCAGTATTTT

j_gene: TRBJ2-7
v_gene: TRBV12-3/TRBV12-4
d_gene: TRBD1
abundance: few
CDR3aa: CASRESTGTYEQYF
CDR3nt: TGTGCCAGCAGGGAATCGACAGGGACCTACGAGCAGTACTTC

j_gene: TRBJ1-4
v_gene: TRBV5-8
d_gene: .
abundance: .
CDR3aa: CASSRDRGYATNEKLFF
CDR3nt: TGTGCCAGCAGCCGGGACCGCGGATATGCCACTAATGAAAAACTGTTTTTT

j_gene: TRBJ2-1
v_gene: TRBV6-2/TRBV6-3
d_gene: TRBD2
abundance: many
CDR3aa: CASVPEGAGVSSYNEQFF
CDR3nt: TGTGCCAGCGTTCCGGAAGGAGCGGGGGTTAGCTCCTACAATGAGCAGTTCTTC

j_gene: TRBJ1-4
v_gene: TRBV7-9
d_gene: .
abundance: few
CDR3aa: CASSLVAGGATNEKLFF
CDR3nt: TGTGCCAGCAGCTTAGTTGCAGGCGGGGCAACTAATGAAAAACTGTTTTTT

j_gene: TRBJ2-5
v_gene: TRBV12-3/TRBV12-4
d_gene: .
abundance: few
CDR3aa: CASSLNPGVGETQYF
CDR3nt: TGTGCCAGCAGTTTAAATCCGGGGGTTGGAGAGACCCAGTACTTC

j_gene: TRBJ2-1
v_gene: TRBV10-3
d_gene: .
abundance: many
CDR3aa: CAISGGRNFGNEQFF
CDR3nt: TGTGCCATCAGTGGGGGCAGAAATTTTGGGAATGAGCAGTTCTTC

j_gene: TRBJ2-2
v_gene: TRBV27
d_gene: .
abundance: many
CDR3aa: CASASGDTTGELFF
CDR3nt: TGTGCCAGCGCTAGTGGGGACACCACCGGGGAGCTGTTTTTT

j_gene: TRBJ2-2
v_gene: TRBV12-5
d_gene: .
abundance: few
CDR3aa: CASGLLARGAGELFF
CDR3nt: TGTGCTAGTGGTTTGTTGGCCAGGGGGGCCGGGGAGCTGTTTTTT

j_gene: TRBJ1-5
v_gene: TRBV29-1
d_gene: .
abundance: many
CDR3aa: CSVAGGEPQHF
CDR3nt: TGCAGCGTTGCGGGGGGTGAGCCCCAGCATTTT

j_gene: TRBJ2-5
v_gene: TRBV7-2
d_gene: .
abundance: .
CDR3aa: CASRFPGSETQYF
CDR3nt: TGTGCCAGCAGGTTTCCAGGTTCTGAGACCCAGTACTTC

j_gene: TRBJ2-5
v_gene: TRBV20-1
d_gene: TRBD1
abundance: few
CDR3aa: CSASPMKDRWGETQYF
CDR3nt: TGCAGTGCTAGCCCAATGAAGGACAGGTGGGGGGAGACCCAGTACTTC

j_gene: TRBJ2-1
v_gene: TRBV19
d_gene: TRBD1
abundance: many
CDR3aa: CASSTGTGENNEQFF
CDR3nt: TGTGCCAGTAGTACCGGGACAGGGGAAAACAATGAGCAGTTCTTC

j_gene: TRBJ2-1
v_gene: TRBV12-3/TRBV12-4
d_gene: .
abundance: few
CDR3aa: CASSTGQWNEQFF
CDR3nt: TGTGCCAGCTCAACGGGGCAGTGGAATGAGCAGTTCTTC

j_gene: TRBJ2-7
v_gene: TRBV4-1
d_gene: TRBD1
abundance: .
CDR3aa: CASSQTGDPYEQYF
CDR3nt: TGCGCCAGCAGCCAAACAGGGGACCCCTACGAGCAGTACTTC

j_gene: TRBJ2-2
v_gene: TRBV9
d_gene: TRBD2
abundance: few
CDR3aa: CASSARGGHTGELFF
CDR3nt: TGTGCCAGCAGCGCCCGGGGGGGCCACACCGGGGAGCTGTTTTTT

j_gene: TRBJ2-5
v_gene: TRBV11-2
d_gene: TRBD1
abundance: few
CDR3aa: CATRDRETQYF
CDR3nt: TGTGCCACCCGGGACAGAGAGACCCAGTACTTC

j_gene: TRBJ2-5
v_gene: TRBV15
d_gene: .
abundance: many
CDR3aa: CATSRVVNRQETQYF
CDR3nt: TGTGCCACCAGCAGAGTGGTTAACCGGCAAGAGACCCAGTACTTC

j_gene: TRBJ1-5
v_gene: TRBV27
d_gene: .
abundance: .
CDR3aa: CAETRVGVSNQPQHF
CDR3nt: TGTGCTGAGACCAGGGTTGGAGTTAGCAATCAGCCCCAGCATTTT

j_gene: TRBJ2-5
v_gene: TRBV2
d_gene: .
abundance: .
CDR3aa: CASSERGYQETQYF
CDR3nt: TGTGCCAGCAGTGAGAGGGGGTACCAAGAGACCCAGTACTTC

j_gene: TRBJ2-4
v_gene: TRBV18
d_gene: TRBD2
abundance: few
CDR3aa: CASSRTSGSQNIQYF
CDR3nt: TGTGCCAGCTCTCGGACTAGCGGGAGCCAAAACATTCAGTACTTC

j_gene: TRBJ2-7
v_gene: TRBV2
d_gene: TRBD1
abundance: .
CDR3aa: CASSELAGQGTYEQYF
CDR3nt: TGTGCCAGCAGTGAATTAGCGGGACAGGGGACCTACGAGCAGTACTTC

j_gene: TRBJ2-1
v_gene: TRBV9
d_gene: .
abundance: .
CDR3aa: CASRGDAGEQFF
CDR3nt: TGTGCCAGCAGGGGGGACGCTGGGGAGCAGTTCTTC

j_gene: TRBJ1-4
v_gene: TRBV9
d_gene: .
abundance: few
CDR3aa: CASSVDPSEELFF
CDR3nt: TGTGCCAGCAGCGTAGATCCCTCGGAGGAACTGTTTTTT

j_gene: TRBJ2-7
v_gene: TRBV25-1
d_gene: TRBD1
abundance: many
CDR3aa: CASSGDRVYEQYF
CDR3nt: TGTGCCAGCAGTGGGGACAGGGTTTACGAGCAGTACTTC

j_gene: TRBJ2-7
v_gene: TRBV2
d_gene: TRBD1
abundance: .
CDR3aa: CASSRWETGVYYEQYF
CDR3nt: TGTGCCAGCAGCAGATGGGAGACAGGGGTTTACTACGAGCAGTACTTC

j_gene: TRBJ2-1
v_gene: TRBV12-3/TRBV12-4
d_gene: TRBD2
abundance: many
CDR3aa: CASSFLAGEGASYNEQFF
CDR3nt: TGTGCCAGCAGTTTCTTAGCGGGAGAAGGGGCGTCCTACAATGAGCAGTTCTTC

j_gene: TRBJ2-7
v_gene: TRBV12-3/TRBV12-4
d_gene: .
abundance: many
CDR3aa: CASSPGATYEQYF
CDR3nt: TGTGCCAGCAGCCCTGGGGCTACCTACGAGCAGTACTTC